This entry concerns a single T cell receptor (beta chain). Germline assignment: CDR1 MNHNS and CDR2 SASEGT. Between the trimmed V and J ends, which lost 10 bases and 6 bases, there was a span of 31 bases. The CDR3 totals 18 residues. TCR beta libraries were built with iRepertoire HTBI primers and Arm-PCR of CDR3 regions. From the multiplex PCR reads, TCRdb called clonotypes with MiXCR, one entry per CDR3 protein. The top ten clones hold 15% to 20% of a sample with some 370,000 distinct CDR3 sequences, 10% to 15% of them seen once. The data were taken from a study of regulatory T cells in long-lasting Graves disease. For the study at large: The study enrolled newly diagnosed Graves' patients on antithyroid drugs under 3 months.

The time point: newly diagnosed GD, antithyroid drugs for less than 3 months. PBMCs provided the RNA from which the TCR library was made. A further study also used this sample, focusing on T cells in Graves' hyperthyroidism and ophthalmopathy.

The rearrangement links TRBV6-1 to TRBJ1-5, with D possibly TRBD1 on 6 matching bases. The sequence was obtained from a woman between 18 and 29 years old with Graves disease. Sample: peripheral blood mononuclear cells (PBMCs), taken at new diagnosis, from a patient treated with antithyroid drugs. The CDR3 protein is CATRTRKQGNLAGQPQHF. The CDR3 nucleotides are TGTGCCACCCGAACGCGTAAACAGGGTAACCTAGCGGGTCAGCCCCAGCATTTT.